The 13 T cell receptor beta chains presented below share a single source sample, sequenced in a study of blood T cell repertoires in COVID-19. Here immunoSEQ multiplex PCR was the method, and the copy in TCRdb shows in-frame clones only, minus some. The sample includes about 230,000 clones, 86% of them seen just once. What was sequenced was PBMCs or T cells enriched from blood (not recorded which). The receptors were sampled from a woman aged 50 to 65 in a cohort exposed to, infected with or recovered from COVID-19 (not recorded which).

In this sample, this clone turned up once. The rearrangement uses TRBV20-1 and TRBJ2-3; D unclear. The V gene lost 6 bases and the J gene lost 4 bases, with 8 bases spanning the gap. There are 11 residues in the CDR3. Germline V lookup: CDR1 DFQATT, CDR2 SNEGSKA (reference sequence). As DNA, the CDR3 is TGCAGTGCCCCACAAGCAGATACGCAGTATTTT. Its translation is CSAPQADTQYF.

Details on this clone: The junction shows a germline mismatch at one end, possibly a read error. The chain is built from TRBV4-3 and TRBJ1-4; D is uncertain. This CDR3 comprises 13 residues. Per the germline V gene, CDR1 is LGHNA and CDR2 is YSLEER. The CDR3, as DNA: TGCGCCAGCAGCCAAGAAACTTATGAAAAACTGTTTTTT. The encoded protein is CASSQETYEKLFF.

The chain has TRBV5-4 and TRBJ2-3, with 9 bases aligning to TRBD2. Germline V CDR1 and CDR2: SGHNT, YYREEE (reference sequence). This CDR3 is 16 amino acids long. Trimming cost V 2 bases and J 0 bases; bases outside gene matches: 4. CDR3 DNA sequence: TGTGCCAGCAGCTTAGCGGGGGGAACTAGCACAGATACGCAGTATTTT. Its translation: CASSLAGGTSTDTQYF.

V usage is TRBV30 and J usage is TRBJ1-6, with D uncertain. Trimming took off 0 bases at V and 7 bases at J, with 7 bases between the two ends. The CDR3 covers 13 residues. Germline lookup yields CDR1 GTSNPN and CDR2 SVGIG (reference sequence). This chain's CDR3 is CAWSVSVNSPLHF. The CDR3 DNA reads as TGTGCCTGGAGTGTGTCGGTGAATTCACCCCTCCACTTT. The whole variable domain, remainder taken from reference TRBV30 and TRBJ1-6, is SQTIHQWPATLVQPVGSPLSLECTVEGTSNPNLYWYRQAAGRGLQLLFYSVGIGQISSEVPQNLSASRPQDRQFILSSKKLLLSDSGFYLCAWSVSVNSPLHFGNGTRLTVT.

The chain carries TRBV18 and TRBJ2-1, with TRBD2 matching 10 bases. There are 15 residues in the CDR3. CDR1 KGHSH and CDR2 LQKENI come from the germline V gene. Unmatched junction bases numbered 5, after V lost 4 bases and J lost 5 bases. The CDR3 protein is CASSLASGGDNEQFF. As DNA, the CDR3 is TGTGCCAGCTCACTAGCTAGCGGGGGTGACAATGAGCAGTTCTTC.

This clone was seen a handful of times. The chain has TRBV30 and TRBJ2-2, with 9 bases lining up with TRBD1. The germline gives CDR1 GTSNPN, CDR2 SVGIG (reference sequence). The CDR3 runs 15 residues. V lost 3 bases, J lost 4 bases, and 6 bases stayed unmatched. Written as DNA, the CDR3 is TGTGCCTGGAGCCCGGACAGGGGAGGCACCGGGGAGCTGTTTTTT. It is translated as CAWSPDRGGTGELFF.

The rearrangement links TRBV4-1 to TRBJ1-2; tentative D call: TRBD1 (5 bases). The CDR3 is made up of 16 amino acids. The V end was cut by 4 bases, the J end by 4 bases, with 19 bases between. Germline V gene lookup returns CDR1 MGHRA and CDR2 YSYEKL. The CDR3 region has the DNA TGCGCCAGCAGCCTACAACAGGACCAAACTTTCTATGGCTACACCTTC. Amino acid sequence: CASSLQQDQTFYGYTF.

The chain combines TRBV18 with TRBJ1-2, with 7 bases identical to TRBD1. V was pared by 3 bases and J by 1 base, with 2 bases of the junction left unmatched. This CDR3 spans 14 amino acids. Germline lookup yields CDR1 KGHSH and CDR2 LQKENI. In DNA form, the CDR3 reads TGTGCCAGCTCACCGCAGGGGGGTAACTATGGCTACACCTTC. Translated: CASSPQGGNYGYTF.

The CDR3 bases are TGCAGTGCTAGTCGCCGGCAGGTGAAAGAGACCCAGTACTTC. This sequence encodes CSASRRQVKETQYF. The chain uses TRBV20-1 and TRBJ2-5; D is undetermined. Trimming took 3 bases from V and 3 from J, leaving 14 bases between them. The germline CDR1 and CDR2 sequences are DFQATT and SNEGSKA (reference sequence). This CDR3 is built from 14 residues.

This clone has just one count. The CDR3 DNA reads as TGTGCCAGCAGTTCCGGACAGAGCTATGGCTACACCTTC. It specifies CASSSGQSYGYTF. J is TRBJ1-2 and V is TRBV3-1 (or the pseudogene TRBV3-2), with D perhaps TRBD1 (6 bases). Trimming took 6 bases from V and 4 from J, leaving 12 bases between them. CDR1 is LGHDT, CDR2 YNNKEL, per germline (reference sequence). The CDR3 extends over 13 amino acids.

This clone was seen only once. The chain recombines TRBV6-5 with TRBJ1-1, with D possibly TRBD1 on 5 matching bases. The CDR3 has 15 amino acids. V was cut by 4 bases and J by 1 base, with 13 bases left in between. Per germline, CDR1 MNHEY and CDR2 SVGAGI. The CDR3 DNA reads TGTGCCAGCAGTTCGCCGGCAGGGCGGAACACTGAAGCTTTCTTT. Translated, it gives CASSSPAGRNTEAFF.

The chain uses TRBV29-1 and TRBJ2-1, with D perhaps matching TRBD1 (6 bases). Trimming left V 6 bases short and J 7 bases short, with 16 bases between. Germline V lookup: CDR1 SQVTM, CDR2 ANQGSEA. The length of the CDR3 is 13 residues. Here the CDR3 DNA reads TGCAGCGTACGACAGGTACGGAATAATGAGCAGTTCTTC. Translating it yields CSVRQVRNNEQFF.

V is TRBV18 and J is TRBJ1-2; TRBD1 might be the D (6 bases). This CDR3 has 12 residues. Germline assignment: CDR1 KGHSH and CDR2 LQKENI. Deletions cut 11 bases from V and 3 bases from J, with 13 bases between. The CDR3 bases are TGTGCCTCGGACAGAAATGACTATGGCTACACCTTC. It encodes CASDRNDYGYTF. Complete variable domain (other parts from reference TRBV18 and TRBJ1-2): NAGVMQNPRHLVRRRGQEARLRCSPMKGHSHVYWYRQLPEEGLKFMVYLQKENIIDESGMPKERFSAEFPKEGPSILRIQQVVRGDSAAYFCASDRNDYGYTFGSGTRLTVV.